This T cell receptor (beta chain) is from a study of blood T cell repertoires in COVID-19. Sequencing used immunoSEQ multiplex PCR; TCRdb keeps in-frame clones, though not all of them. The table lists about 250,000 clones, about nine tenths of them singletons. The CDR3 has 15 amino acids. The V end was cut by 0 bases, the J end by 8 bases, with 14 bases between. CDR1 is MNHEY, CDR2 SVGAGI, per germline. Grouping used clinical history reported by participants in a survey and questionnaire. In Cohort 3, a recovered donor had either two negative PCRs, clearance, or symptom resolution. V is TRBV6-5 and J is TRBJ1-3; D is perhaps TRBD1 (6 bases). This TCR came from a woman between 50 and 59 years old who had recovered from COVID-19. Sample: PBMCs or T cells enriched from blood (not recorded which). In DNA form, the CDR3 reads TGTGCCAGCAGTTACTCCCGGGGCAGGGGTGACACCATATATTTT. Amino acid sequence: CASSYSRGRGDTIYF.